The 8 T cell receptor beta chains below were found in one sample sequenced in a study of beta chain features in type 1 diabetes. Expressed TCRB transcripts were sequenced because the entire RNA isolate underwent reverse transcription. Profiling relied on immunoSEQ multiplex PCR, and the TCRdb table lists in-frame clones only, not all of them. Of about 40,000 clones in the sample, around 48% were seen once. The sequenced sample was central memory CD4+ T cells from blood. The receptor source for this set is a woman between 18 and 30 years old in good health.

The gene calls are TRBV15 and TRBJ2-1; maybe TRBD2 (5 bases). CDR3 length equals 12 residues. Trimming took 4 bases from V and 10 from J, leaving 11 bases between them. The germline V gene has CDR1 LNHNV and CDR2 YYDKDF (reference sequence). The CDR3, as DNA: TGTGCCACCAGCATAGACTACGAAGAGCAGTTCTTC. It yields the protein CATSIDYEEQFF.

Only one count was recorded for this clone. V and J are TRBV6-6 and TRBJ2-7, with TRBD1 matching 8 bases. The germline V gene encodes CDR1 MNHNY and CDR2 SVGAGI (reference sequence). V gave up 6 bases and J gave up 4 bases; unmatched junction bases: 11. The CDR3 covers 15 residues. This chain's CDR3 is CASRTGGQGGYEQYF. The CDR3 region has the DNA TGTGCCAGCAGAACCGGCGGACAGGGAGGTTACGAGCAGTACTTC.

CDR3 in DNA: TGTGCCAGCAGGCCGACTAGCGGGAGAGGCACCGGGGAGCTGTTTTTT. Its protein product is CASRPTSGRGTGELFF. This chain links TRBV2 with TRBJ2-2, with 12 bases identical to TRBD2. V shed 6 bases and J 4 bases; nucleotides not matched to a gene: 6. CDR3 length equals 16 residues. Germline V CDR1 and CDR2: SNHLY, FYNNEI.

This clone was picked up a small number of times. The chain couples TRBV6-1 to TRBJ1-2; 8 bases are a match to TRBD1. V lost 7 bases to trimming and J lost 8 bases; unmatched junction nucleotides: 12. Germline V CDR1 and CDR2: MNHNS, SASEGT. CDR3 length equals 14 residues. Written as DNA, the CDR3 is TGTGCCAGCATCCGACAGGGGCGCACCGGGGGCTACACCTTC. This sequence encodes CASIRQGRTGGYTF.

As to this clone: At one end the junction does not follow the germline gene, possibly because of a read error. This sequence joins TRBV6-6 and TRBJ2-1, with 10 bases matching TRBD2. The germline V gene encodes CDR1 MNHNY and CDR2 SVGAGI (reference sequence). This CDR3 is built from 15 residues. CDR3 nucleotides: TGTGCCATCAGTGGCCTAGCGGGAGACTACAATGAGCAGTTCTTC. This translates into CAISGLAGDYNEQFF.

This chain's CDR3 is CASSVGGGGGLYNEQFF. The CDR3 nucleotides are TGTGCCAGCAGCGTAGGAGGGGGCGGCGGGCTCTACAATGAGCAGTTCTTC. The chain employs TRBV9 and TRBJ2-1; 7 positions match TRBD1. CDR1 is SGDLS and CDR2 is YYNGEE in the germline V gene. This CDR3 comprises 17 residues. J was trimmed by 3 bases and V by 0 bases; bases with no gene match: 9.

The rearrangement links TRBV7-2 to TRBJ2-7; TRBD2 is a possible D gene (6 bases). V lost 4 bases and J lost 3, with 16 bases in between. Per germline, CDR1 SGHTA and CDR2 FQGNSA. CDR3 length: 15 residues. The CDR3 nucleotides are TGTGCCAGCAGCTCCCCCAGGAGGGGTGTCTACGAGCAGTACTTC. It is translated as CASSSPRRGVYEQYF.

This chain connects TRBV5-1 to TRBJ2-3; perhaps TRBD1 as D (5 bases). The ends were cut back, 3 bases at V and 0 bases at J, with 8 bases in the middle. The CDR3 is 14 residues long. Germline V gene sequence: CDR1 SGHRS, CDR2 YFSETQ. CDR3 region: CASSSTGSTDTQYF. DNA for the CDR3: TGCGCCAGCAGCTCAACAGGTAGCACAGATACGCAGTATTTT.